This passage covers 3 T cell receptor beta chains from one sample sequenced in a study of CD8+ T cells in alopecia areata. TCR sequencing used cDNA made by reverse transcription of extracted RNA. Here immunoSEQ multiplex PCR was the method, and the copy in TCRdb shows in-frame clones only, minus some. This table holds 200,000 or so clones, around 62% found once. Sequenced material: CD4+ T cells sorted from blood, taken at week 0. Receptors were obtained from a human donor with alopecia areata.

V usage is TRBV7-9 and J usage is TRBJ1-1; D may be TRBD1 (5 bases). V shed 4 bases and J shed 1 base, with 13 bases lying between them. In germline, CDR1 is SEHNR, CDR2 FQNEAQ (reference sequence). The CDR3 consists of 15 residues. DNA for the CDR3: TGTGCCAGCAGCTCTTGGACACCTCAGAACACTGAAGCTTTCTTT. Translating gives CASSSWTPQNTEAFF.

The chain carries TRBV7-9 and TRBJ2-7; unclear D gene. This CDR3 is built from 12 residues. Germline V CDR1 and CDR2: SEHNR, FQNEAQ (reference sequence). Trimming removed 5 bases at V and 2 bases at J, with 7 bases between. DNA of the CDR3: TGTGCCAGCAGCGCCATTACCTACGAGCAGTACTTC. This codes for CASSAITYEQYF.

The V call is TRBV6-1, the J call TRBJ1-1; tentative D call: TRBD1 (5 bases). Germline V gene sequence: CDR1 MNHNS, CDR2 SASEGT. V was clipped by 7 bases and J by 3 bases, with 18 bases between them. CDR3 size: 15 residues. The CDR3 protein is CASTPRGSSDTEAFF. The CDR3 DNA reads TGTGCCAGCACTCCAAGGGGCAGCTCGGACACTGAAGCTTTCTTT.